This TCR beta chain was captured in a study of cytomegalovirus exposure and HLA in healthy donors (dated by TCRdb to 2015 to 2018). For context, the study as a whole: A later analysis indicated that the 100 to 150 validation repertoires were generated on the platform also employed for the roughly 730 repertoires of the first cohort. To predict cytomegalovirus infection status, the study brought together high-throughput TCR immunosequencing, statistical association of individual TCRs with disease status, and machine learning. Along with the roughly 670-subject first cohort, a separate validation cohort of over a hundred different subjects was used. The study aimed to test whether signatures of past pathogen exposure could be identified by cataloging public T cell receptors.

Library prep was done by the immunoSEQ multiplex PCR assay. Per the authors' processing: A statistical classification framework was built for diagnosing cytomegalovirus status from the catalog of TCR beta chain sequences. TCRdb provides this immuneACCESS table in a form limited to in-frame rearrangements. Some clones are lacking; in checked studies, under half of them reflect an unresolved V gene, and why the rest are absent is not known. The V and J calls and clone size are taken from that table; D and trimming were inferred from the DNA. The sample table records roughly 170,000 clones; 80% to 85% of these occur just once. The biggest ten clones account for 2.8% of the sample. The donors belonged to the validation cohort of about 110 subjects, which was separate from the approximately 700-subject first cohort. At the junction V is shortened by 4 bases and J by 6 bases; bases outside the gene matches: 10. From a lookup of the germline V gene, CDR1 and CDR2 are LGHNA and YSLEER. Its CDR3 holds 17 amino acids, cysteine through phenylalanine. The CDR3 DNA has 51 bases and is translated from base 1.

Study-wide findings and limitations: A later analysis lacked HLA typing for the validation cohort, so it scored co-occurrence in that cohort across all 120 repertoires. The authors suggested that the approach could potentially be generalized to other disease states and immunological phenotypes. Of the cluster scores, approximately 95% were above 0 in a later analysis, which found that TCRs clustered in the first cohort also tended to co-occur in the 95 to 150 validation repertoires. The classifier was reported to diagnose cytomegalovirus status with high specificity and sensitivity in both the original and validation cohorts. In vitro tests confirmed that a few of the cytomegalovirus-associated TCR beta chains recognize cytomegalovirus antigens. In the study, around 150 TCR beta chains were listed as associated with cytomegalovirus. Most TCR sequences were seen in very few donors, while some public TCRs were found in many individuals.

With regard to this clone: It has no known antigen specificity. No much larger clone exists at a distance of one base, and base qualities are not known.

What was sequenced was PBMCs. The chain was built from TRBV4-3 and TRBJ2-3; a stretch of 13 junction bases matches TRBD2. The receptor's source is a woman aged 18-35 years in good health and CMV-seropositive. The nucleotide sequence is TGCGCCAGCAGCCGGAAACGACTAGCGGGGGGATGGGATACGCAGTATTTT. Translated, it reads CASSRKRLAGGWDTQYF.